The rows below give T cell receptor beta chains drawn from one sample of a study of T cells in Graves' hyperthyroidism and ophthalmopathy. MiXCR, applied by TCRdb to the multiplex PCR reads, yields one record per CDR3 protein. Seen here are a few hundred thousand distinct CDR3 sequences, roughly 15% observed once, and the top ten hold 25% to 30%. The source material was blood. The receptors originated from a woman in her 30s with Graves' ophthalmopathy. Both conserved end residues are part of each CDR3. Fields, in order: clone size, V gene, CDR3 protein. Some rows have no size entry. The others give once, few or many, or a class for an expanded clone.

clone_size: many
v_call: TRBV27
cdr3_aa: CASSLYATNEKLFF

clone_size: -
v_call: TRBV5-1
cdr3_aa: CASSGGQGGTEAFF

clone_size: many
v_call: TRBV2
cdr3_aa: CATSDRTSYEQYF

clone_size: many
v_call: TRBV7-3
cdr3_aa: CASSLREEDSSYNEQFF

clone_size: few
v_call: TRBV5-1
cdr3_aa: CASSDSGSYEQYF

clone_size: many
v_call: TRBV7-2
cdr3_aa: CASRPGLPNTGELFF

clone_size: -
v_call: TRBV29-1
cdr3_aa: CSVEASDFGDNEQFF

clone_size: once
v_call: TRBV10-3
cdr3_aa: CAIRPAGTGGTEAFF

clone_size: many
v_call: TRBV6-1
cdr3_aa: CASSRQWSEQFF

clone_size: many
v_call: TRBV20-1
cdr3_aa: CSAATGGANVLTF

clone_size: few
v_call: TRBV7-2
cdr3_aa: CASSPVGTGGLNYGYTF

clone_size: many
v_call: TRBV18
cdr3_aa: CASSPQGPEDQETQYF

clone_size: -
v_call: TRBV12-3/TRBV12-4
cdr3_aa: CASSLSGRQETQYF

clone_size: many
v_call: TRBV20-1
cdr3_aa: CSATHSQASTDTQYF

clone_size: -
v_call: TRBV6-1
cdr3_aa: CASSLDGGGENSPLHF

clone_size: few
v_call: TRBV20-1
cdr3_aa: CSPSGTGYEQYF

clone_size: -
v_call: TRBV20-1
cdr3_aa: CSARSTGPNTGELFF

clone_size: many
v_call: TRBV7-9
cdr3_aa: CASGWPRTGGTGELFF

clone_size: -
v_call: TRBV2
cdr3_aa: CASSPLAGDRSYNEQFF

clone_size: many
v_call: TRBV7-2
cdr3_aa: CASSLGGTSGSYEQYF

clone_size: many
v_call: TRBV7-8
cdr3_aa: CASSEGGNTLSGNTIYF

clone_size: few
v_call: TRBV9
cdr3_aa: CASSVAGARGTEFF

clone_size: -
v_call: TRBV7-2
cdr3_aa: CASSLSSGPLEQYF

clone_size: many
v_call: TRBV12-3/TRBV12-4
cdr3_aa: CASSPLQNTEAFF

clone_size: few
v_call: TRBV7-6
cdr3_aa: CASSPRGADNTGELFF

clone_size: many
v_call: TRBV12-3/TRBV12-4
cdr3_aa: CASSFMTAGYQPQHF

clone_size: many
v_call: TRBV3-1
cdr3_aa: CASSQGQEGTYEQYF

clone_size: few
v_call: TRBV2
cdr3_aa: CASSREAAPQETQYF

clone_size: many
v_call: TRBV6-2/TRBV6-3
cdr3_aa: CASSYSGHGNGYTF

clone_size: -
v_call: TRBV7-9
cdr3_aa: CASSLMPGELFF

clone_size: -
v_call: TRBV7-9
cdr3_aa: CASSLAGQGNEQFF

clone_size: few
v_call: TRBV20-1
cdr3_aa: CSANRGGNTEAFF

clone_size: many
v_call: TRBV20-1
cdr3_aa: CSASHLRGGYNEQFF

clone_size: -
v_call: TRBV6-2/TRBV6-3
cdr3_aa: CASRFRTSNEQFF

clone_size: few
v_call: TRBV12-3/TRBV12-4
cdr3_aa: CASSLFEELFF

clone_size: many
v_call: TRBV28
cdr3_aa: CASSVDREETQYF

clone_size: few
v_call: TRBV20-1
cdr3_aa: CSARDRNFPNTGELFF